This T cell receptor (beta chain) was identified in a study of response to subunit inactivated influenza vaccine. Whole-study findings and limits: It was suggested by the authors that few new T cells are recruited by each seasonal influenza vaccination.

Each CDR3 protein is one row after TCRdb ran MiXCR on the RT-PCR reads. This sample has approximately 530,000 distinct CDR3 sequences, with under 8.5% found just once. With respect to this clonotype: Antigen specificity is unknown.

The TCR was taken from a man between 50 and 75 years old who received an inactivated influenza vaccine. Sequencing was performed on PBMCs from blood, taken around 25 months after vaccination.

The CDR3, as DNA: TGTGCCAGCAGTTCAATGGCAATCAATCAGCCCCAGCATTTT. This encodes CASSSMAINQPQHF. The chain carries TRBV6-2 or TRBV6-3 and TRBJ1-5; D is uncertain. The CDR3 has 14 residues. Germline loops: CDR1 MNHEY, CDR2 SVGEGT. The V end was cut by 4 bases, the J end by 3 bases, with 10 bases between.